Following are 21 T cell receptor beta chains from one sample sequenced in a study of blood T cells in healthy people across ages (dated by TCRdb to about 2015). Libraries came from 5' RACE. Instrument on record: Illumina HiSeq 2500. A second PCR of about 6 to 11 cycles was performed with a sample-barcoded 5' primer and a J-beta primer mix. Starting from the raw public reads, TCRdb applied fastp trimming at Q25, assembled clones with MiXCR and retained in-frame beta chains. Each CDR3 protein gets just one entry, which takes the most common genes and DNA from the rows behind it. The sample table holds 650,000 to 1,000,000 distinct CDR3 sequences, of which about 36% were seen once. Of the sample, under 15% falls within the top ten clones. Material: blood. The receptors originated from a man in his late teens or twenties in good health.

V usage is TRBV3-1 and J usage is TRBJ1-5; D perhaps matches TRBD1 (5 bases). Germline V gene lookup returns CDR1 LGHDT and CDR2 YNNKEL (reference sequence). This CDR3 comprises 12 residues. The V gene lost 5 bases and the J gene lost 9 bases, with 11 bases spanning the gap. CDR3 nucleotides: TGTGCCAGCAGCGCCTCCGGGGGGCCCCAGCATTTT. It yields the protein CASSASGGPQHF.

The CDR3 reads CASSGPTGTEAFF. CDR3 nucleotide sequence: TGTGCCAGCAGCGGCCCCACGGGCACTGAAGCTTTCTTT. This chain links TRBV21-1 with TRBJ1-1; the DNA was not used to check the table's D call, TRBD1. TRBV21-1 is designated a pseudogene. The CDR3 length is 13 residues.

With respect to this clonotype: A read error may explain this, as a much larger clone is one base away. The V and J genes are TRBV6-2 or TRBV6-3 and TRBJ1-5; maybe TRBD1 (5 bases). Germline CDR1 MNHEY, CDR2 SVGEGT. This CDR3 is built from 13 residues. Deletions cut 6 bases from V and 4 bases from J, with 10 bases between. The CDR3 reads CASSRNRNQPQHF. The CDR3 DNA follows: TGTGCCAGCAGCCGAAACAGGAATCAGCCCCAGCATTTT.

This clonotype was picked up a small number of times. J is TRBJ1-4 and V is TRBV21-1. TRBV21-1 is assigned pseudogene status. The CDR3 consists of 18 residues. CDR3 in DNA: TGTGCCAGCAGCAGGGAGGAGTGGGAGTTAGTCACTAATGAAAAACTGTTTTTT. Translated, it gives CASSREEWELVTNEKLFF.

J is TRBJ1-6 and V is TRBV9; tentatively, D is TRBD1 (6 bases). This CDR3 is built from 16 residues. V gave up 0 bases and J gave up 9 bases, with 16 bases separating them. Germline assignment: CDR1 SGDLS and CDR2 YYNGEE. The CDR3 region has the DNA TGTGCCAGCAGCGTAGCTGGCAGGGGAGGAGGTTCACCCCTCCACTTT. Translating it yields CASSVAGRGGGSPLHF.

This clonotype was recorded a few times. The V gene is TRBV10-3, the J gene TRBJ2-3; possibly TRBD1 or TRBD2 for D (5 bases each). V lost 2 bases to trimming and J lost 5 bases, with 11 bases between them. CDR1 is ENHRY and CDR2 is SYGVKD in the germline V gene. There are 14 residues in the CDR3. CDR3 amino acids: CAISETLRGDTQYF. For the CDR3, the DNA is TGTGCCATCAGTGAGACCTTGAGGGGAGATACGCAGTATTTT.

The chain joins TRBV10-3 to TRBJ2-7; D is uncertain. Trimming took off 3 bases at V and 0 bases at J, with 3 bases between the two ends. Germline lookup yields CDR1 ENHRY and CDR2 SYGVKD. This CDR3 spans 12 amino acids. This CDR3 is CAISDTSYEQYF. As DNA, the CDR3 is TGTGCCATCAGTGATACCTCCTACGAGCAGTACTTC.

The V call is TRBV12-3 or TRBV12-4, the J call TRBJ2-5; D unclear. Between the trimmed V and J ends, which lost 3 bases and 11 bases, there was a span of 4 bases. This CDR3 contains 9 residues. CDR3 nucleotide sequence: TGTGCCAGCAGTTTCATGCAGTACTTC. It encodes CASSFMQYF.

A word on this clonotype: This may be a read error: a much more frequent sequence differs by one nucleotide. The V gene is TRBV10-3, the J gene TRBJ2-5, with D possibly being TRBD2 (6 bases). CDR1 is ENHRY, CDR2 SYGVKD, per germline. The CDR3 runs to 15 residues. DNA of the CDR3: TGTACCATCAGTGACAAAGGGACGGCAGGAGGGGTTCAGTACTTC. Protein sequence: CTISDKGTAGGVQYF.

This clonotype has a count of ten or more. The chain uses TRBV15 and TRBJ1-2, with 7 nucleotides matching TRBD1. Germline V gene data show CDR1 as LNHNV and CDR2 as YYDKDF (reference sequence). CDR3 length: 14 amino acids. V lost 5 bases and J lost 3; bases outside the gene matches: 6. The CDR3 sequence: CATSSRQGYYGYTF. In DNA form, the CDR3 reads TGTGCCACCAGCTCACGACAGGGATACTATGGCTACACCTTC.

This clonotype came up once. A much larger clone differs by one base, so this may be a read error. As DNA, the CDR3 is TGCAGCGTTGAAGCGTTCTACGAGCAGTACTTC. Translation gives CSVEAFYEQYF. The rearrangement joins TRBV29-1 to TRBJ2-7; the D is unclear. The germline CDR1 and CDR2 sequences are SQVTM and ANQGSEA. This CDR3 contains 11 residues. The germline V and J ends were trimmed by 1 base and 3 bases, with 4 bases remaining between them.

Here the CDR3 reads CSARDRNSPLHF. The CDR3 nucleotides read TGCAGTGCTAGAGATCGTAATTCACCCCTCCACTTT. V gene TRBV20-1 combines with J gene TRBJ1-6, with D hard to call. Between the trimmed V and J ends, which lost 0 bases and 6 bases, there was a span of 3 bases. The CDR3 consists of 12 residues. Germline CDR1 reads DFQATT; CDR2 reads SNEGSKA (reference sequence).

There are a few counts of this clonotype. This rearrangement joins TRBV5-1 to TRBJ2-3; D uncertain. The germline V gene has CDR1 SGHRS and CDR2 YFSETQ. The CDR3 contains 14 residues. The V end lost 5 bases, the J end lost 2 bases, and 12 bases lay between the germline ends. In nucleotides, the CDR3 is TGCGCCAGCAGAGGAGTAGATATCACAGATACGCAGTATTTT. Amino acid sequence: CASRGVDITDTQYF.

A word on this clonotype: An end of the junction differs from the germline gene, which may be a read error. This chain joins TRBV14 and TRBJ2-3, with TRBD2 as a possible D gene (6 bases). The germline CDR1 and CDR2 sequences are SGHDN and FVKESK. The CDR3 has 19 residues. CDR3 bases: TGTGCCAGCAACCAAGATTTCCGGGGGACCGGGATTGACACAGATACGCAGTATTTT. Protein sequence: CASNQDFRGTGIDTDTQYF.

This clonotype has only a few counts. This chain joins TRBV30 and TRBJ1-2; D not certain. V lost 2 bases and J 8 bases, leaving 9 bases between the germline ends. Germline CDR1 is GTSNPN and CDR2 is SVGIG (reference sequence). The CDR3 length is 11 residues. In DNA form, the CDR3 reads TGTGCCTGGAGTAGGGTGGGGGGCTACACCTTC. Translation gives CAWSRVGGYTF.

This clonotype was counted a single time. This may be a read error, as it is one base from a much larger clone. The chain links TRBV20-1 to TRBJ1-2; D gene unclear. CDR3 length equals 12 residues. V was trimmed by 3 bases and J by 4 bases, leaving 9 bases between them. The germline gives CDR1 DFQATT, CDR2 SNEGSKA (reference sequence). The chain's CDR3 is CSARTLAYGYTF. CDR3 DNA sequence: TGCAGTGCTAGGACGTTGGCCTATGGCTACACCTTC.

This clonotype has only a few counts. V and J are TRBV20-1 and TRBJ1-2; no reliable D call. CDR3 length: 15 residues. Germline CDR1 DFQATT, CDR2 SNEGSKA (reference sequence). Trimming removed 1 base at V and 1 base at J, with 13 bases between. The CDR3: CSARAATGVNYGYTF. CDR3 DNA sequence: TGCAGTGCTAGAGCAGCGACCGGAGTTAACTATGGCTACACCTTC.

The count of this clonotype is one. This rearrangement joins TRBV3-1 to TRBJ2-5, with 8 bases lining up with TRBD2. The CDR3 covers 15 residues. V lost 1 base to trimming and J lost 5 bases; unmatched junction nucleotides: 6. The germline V gene encodes CDR1 LGHDT and CDR2 YNNKEL (reference sequence). The CDR3 sequence: CASSQVRGGWETQYF. CDR3 DNA sequence: TGTGCCAGCAGCCAAGTCCGGGGGGGTTGGGAGACCCAGTACTTC.

This clonotype was counted many times. This chain joins TRBV7-2 and TRBJ2-1, with 8 nucleotides matching TRBD1. With 2 bases clipped from V and 10 bases from J, the junction kept 13 bases outside the gene matches. Germline-derived CDR1 and CDR2 are SGHTA and FQGNSA. The CDR3 is made up of 16 amino acids. CDR3 nucleotide sequence: TGTGCCAGCAGCTTATTGCGCAGGGGGCTAACGGCGGAGCAGTTCTTC. Residues: CASSLLRRGLTAEQFF.

A few counts support this clonotype. The chain combines TRBV7-2 with TRBJ2-1; D is perhaps TRBD1 or TRBD2 (5 bases each). CDR1 SGHTA and CDR2 FQGNSA come from the germline V gene. V lost 5 bases, J lost 13 bases, and 24 bases lay in between. This CDR3 is 15 amino acids long. The CDR3 region is CASSRTRDPIYSQFF. CDR3 DNA: TGTGCCAGCAGCCGCACCCGGGACCCCATTTATAGTCAGTTCTTC.

In regard to this clonotype: A much larger clone lies a single base off, so this may be a read error. The CDR3 sequence is CASSSDWGSIDTQYF. CDR3 in DNA: TGTGCCAGCAGTTCGGACTGGGGGAGCATAGATACGCAGTATTTT. This rearrangement joins TRBV12-3 or TRBV12-4 to TRBJ2-3, with D perhaps matching TRBD1 or TRBD2 (5 bases each). The CDR3 length is 15 residues.